The 10 T cell receptor beta chains reported below all come from one sample, sequenced in a study of blood T cell repertoires in COVID-19. Profiled with immunoSEQ multiplex PCR; TCRdb holds only in-frame clones, not every one. Of almost 250,000 clones listed, 75% to 90% were seen once; the top ten hold 3.5% to 5%. The sequenced sample consisted of PBMCs or T cells enriched from blood (not recorded which). The receptors shown here come from a woman aged 25 to 39 who had recovered from COVID-19.

The chain couples TRBV4-2 to TRBJ2-5, with 7 positions matching TRBD2. The V segment lost 1 base and the J segment 3 bases; nucleotides outside the gene matches: 8. Germline CDR1 is LGHNA and CDR2 is YNFKEQ. The CDR3 is made up of 16 amino acids. The CDR3 loop reads CASSQVAGKEEETQYF. The CDR3 coding sequence is TGTGCCAGCAGCCAAGTAGCGGGTAAAGAAGAAGAGACCCAGTACTTC.

This clone was observed a single time. This sequence joins TRBV29-1 and TRBJ1-5, with D perhaps matching TRBD1 (5 bases). The CDR3 spans 13 residues. The V end lost 4 bases, the J end lost 7 bases, and 14 bases lay between the germline ends. Per germline, CDR1 SQVTM and CDR2 ANQGSEA. CDR3 in amino acids: CSVVWGGGQPQHF. The CDR3 DNA reads TGCAGCGTTGTGTGGGGGGGTGGACAGCCCCAGCATTTT.

This clone was seen a single time. This rearrangement joins TRBV28 to TRBJ2-7; tentatively, D is TRBD2 (5 bases). This CDR3 has 15 amino acids. V lost 2 bases, J lost 6 bases, and 17 bases lay in between. Germline CDR1 reads MDHEN; CDR2 reads SYDVKM. The CDR3 DNA is TGTGCCAGCAGTTTAGTCGCAGGAGGTGCTTCCGAGCAGTACTTC. Protein sequence: CASSLVAGGASEQYF.

This clone is medium-sized (0.01 to 0.1%) by share. The chain joins TRBV28 to TRBJ2-7, with TRBD1 identical over 7 bases. V shed 6 bases and J 2 bases; nucleotides not matched to a gene: 7. Germline CDR1 reads MDHEN; CDR2 reads SYDVKM. The CDR3 length is 14 residues. CDR3 DNA sequence: TGTGCCAGCAGCCTCGGGACAGTGGCCTACGAGCAGTACTTC. Amino acids: CASSLGTVAYEQYF.

This clone was observed a few times. This chain uses TRBV25-1 with TRBJ1-4; no firm D call. Per the germline V gene, CDR1 is MGHDK and CDR2 is SYGVNS. Trimming stripped 8 bases from V and 6 bases from J, with 13 bases between. The CDR3 totals 13 residues. The CDR3 spells CASVRGYDEKLFF. The CDR3, as DNA: TGTGCCAGCGTCCGCGGATACGATGAAAAACTGTTTTTT.

The V and J genes are TRBV19 and TRBJ1-2; the match to TRBD1 covers 7 bases. Germline loops: CDR1 LNHDA, CDR2 SQIVND (reference sequence). The CDR3 has 15 residues. The J segment lost 5 bases and the V segment lost 9 bases, leaving 15 bases of the junction unmatched. The CDR3 region has the DNA TGTGCCAGCTCAACGACAGGGCTGTCGGGGTATGGCTACACCTTC. Protein: CASSTTGLSGYGYTF. Using reference TRBV19 and TRBJ1-2 for the parts outside the CDR3, the full variable domain is DGGITQSPKYLFRKEGQNVTLSCEQNLNHDAMYWYRQDPGQGLRLIYYSQIVNDFQKGDIAEGYSVSREKKESFPLTVTSAQKNPTAFYLCASSTTGLSGYGYTFGSGTRLTVV.

The V and J genes are TRBV28 and TRBJ2-7; perhaps TRBD1 as D (5 bases). The germline V gene encodes CDR1 MDHEN and CDR2 SYDVKM. The CDR3 has 16 residues. The V and J ends lost 5 bases and 1 base respectively, with 18 bases between them. The CDR3 protein is CASSQPLLAGSYEQYF. CDR3 DNA sequence: TGTGCCAGCAGTCAGCCCCTATTGGCAGGGTCCTACGAGCAGTACTTC.

V gene TRBV11-2 combines with J gene TRBJ2-1; 9 bases agree with TRBD2. This CDR3 has 15 residues. Trimming removed 2 bases from V and 8 bases from J; junction bases left unmatched: 7. Germline V gives CDR1 SGHAT, CDR2 FQNNGV. The CDR3 reads CASSLRASGIYEQFF. As DNA, the CDR3 is TGTGCCAGCAGCTTACGGGCTAGCGGGATCTATGAGCAGTTCTTC. The full variable domain, its missing parts supplied by reference TRBV11-2 and TRBJ2-1, is EAGVAQSPRYKIIEKRQSVAFWCNPISGHATLYWYQQILGQGPKLLIQFQNNGVVDDSQLPKDRFSAERLKGVDSTLKIQPAKLEDSAVYLCASSLRASGIYEQFFGPGTRLTVL.

This chain uses TRBV29-1 with TRBJ2-7, with 8 bases aligning to TRBD1. Germline assignment: CDR1 SQVTM and CDR2 ANQGSEA. J lost 1 base, V lost 4 bases, and 6 bases had no gene match. There are 14 residues in the CDR3. This chain's CDR3 is CSVAATGASYEQYF. CDR3 coding DNA: TGCAGCGTTGCAGCGACAGGGGCTTCCTACGAGCAGTACTTC.

The chain is built from TRBV2 and TRBJ2-2, with D possibly matching TRBD2 (6 bases). This CDR3 region has 13 residues. Per germline, CDR1 SNHLY and CDR2 FYNNEI. Trimming cost V 5 bases and J 6 bases, with 10 bases left between them. CDR3 region: CASSRGGAGELFF. The CDR3 bases are TGTGCCAGCAGTCGTGGAGGGGCCGGGGAGCTGTTTTTT. The full variable domain, in which reference TRBV2 and TRBJ2-2 provide the parts outside the CDR3, is EPEVTQTPSHQVTQMGQEVILRCVPISNHLYFYWYRQILGQKVEFLVSFYNNEISEKSEIFDDQFSVERPDGSNFTLKIRSTKLEDSAMYFCASSRGGAGELFFGEGSRLTVL.